This T cell receptor (beta chain) stems from a study of T-cell memory formation after mild COVID-19. Study details: Clusters of TCRs were largely donor specific.

Study-wide points: Prior to infection, memory already included some responding clones, suggesting cross-reactive memory joined.

This clonotype was counted many times. Its matching antigen is unknown. The TCR alpha and TCR beta cDNA libraries, bearing sample barcodes and UMIs, were generated by 5'RACE using constant-segment primers. A single record per CDR3 protein comes from TCRdb applying MiXCR to the 5' RACE reads. This sample has 180,000 or so distinct CDR3 sequences, with under 20% found just once. The clonotype was recovered from an adult woman who had mild COVID-19 (a few samples of this study predate the infection). Cell type and time point are not known. Material for sequencing was PBMCs or a T cell subset sorted from them (not recorded which).

CDR3 residues: CASSQGPGQGGYEQFF. The CDR3 DNA is TGTGCCAGCAGCCAGGGTCCGGGACAGGGGGGTTATGAGCAGTTCTTC. The chain has TRBV3-1 and TRBJ2-1; 11 bases line up with TRBD1. Losses at the gene ends were 3 bases for V and 8 bases for J; bases not matched to a gene: 9. Looked up from germline, CDR1 is LGHDT and CDR2 is YNNKEL (reference sequence). The CDR3 is 16 amino acids.